The sequence of this T cell receptor beta chain was determined in a study of blood T cell repertoires in COVID-19 (TCRdb year 2020). Regarding the complete study: The collaborator samples originated in the United States, Italy and Spain and spanned the acute and convalescent phases of COVID-19. The prospective study material was composed of cDNA or gDNA derived from T cells, B-cell-depleted T cells, or PBMCs. Subjects who had been exposed to COVID-19, were actively infected with it, or had recovered from it provided the deeply sampled blood TCRbeta repertoires that made up the dataset. The repertoires were released in a freely available public database meant as a resource for research on the immune response to SARS-CoV-2. Samples were obtained from the ongoing ImmuneRACE study (first 160 participants) and from 1,254 subjects provided by 6 global collaborators. Nearly every sample came with metadata listing a de-identified subject ID, COVID-19 status, age in years and sex. HLA class I and class II types, where available, came from metadata supplied by the sample provider rather than from assay-based typing. Summary of the overall study and its limitations: The quantity of clinical and demographic metadata differed by source and by participant and was supplied without curation.

The V end loses 1 base and the J end loses 4 bases, and a stretch of 10 bases separates them. As encoded in the germline V gene, CDR1 is MGHRA while CDR2 is YSYEKL. The CDR3 runs 14 residues from the cysteine to the phenylalanine. The sequence is cut down to CDR3 DNA, 42 bases in frame from base 1. TCRbeta CDR3 regions were amplified from genomic DNA using the immunoSEQ Assay, a bias-controlled multiplex PCR. On the study's bioinformatics: Nucleated cell counts per sample were estimated from amplification of reference gene primers within the assay. To quantify the absolute abundance of each unique TCRbeta CDR3 rearrangement, sequence reads were collapsed and filtered. Productive Simpson clonality was computed per sample as the square root of Simpson's diversity index over productive rearrangements. This is the immuneACCESS table as TCRdb keeps it, with only in-frame sequences that have V and J called. A part of the clones is gone; compared with another copy, unresolved V genes explain less than half, and the rest is unexplained. V and J calls and clone size are given by that table; D and trimming were obtained from the DNA. This sample lists 70,000 to 95,000 clones; about 91% were detected once. Of the sample, 7.5% to 10% is held by the ten largest clones.

In the case of this clone: Its target antigen remains unknown. No base quality values were provided; no much bigger clone lies one nucleotide off.

Collaborating institutions collected whole blood in K2EDTA tubes following their own protocols. For TCRbeta analysis, collaborators shipped samples in one of three forms: frozen whole blood, isolated PBMCs, or DNA extracted from either of those sample types. The chain uses TRBV4-1 and TRBJ1-1; the D segment could be TRBD1, given 5 matching bases. This sequence originates from a woman aged 70-85 years with acute or convalescent COVID-19. Sequenced input: peripheral blood. The sequenced DNA: TGCGCCAGCAGCCAAGTCGGGAGGGGCACTGAAGCTTTCTTT. It translates to CASSQVGRGTEAFF.